These 19 T cell receptor beta chains were all obtained from the same sample, sequenced in a study of CD8 T cells in Susac syndrome. Random hexamers were used to reverse transcribe the RNA input (0.5 to 1 ug). In TCRdb, the immunoSEQ multiplex PCR reads were re-called with MiXCR into one record per CDR3 protein. The profile shows about 180,000 distinct CDR3 sequences, just under 95% of them singletons. Input material: CD4+ T cells from PBMCs. Receptors originate from a human donor with Susac syndrome.

The chain has TRBV5-1 and TRBJ2-3; maybe TRBD1 (5 bases). Germline V gene lookup returns CDR1 SGHRS and CDR2 YFSETQ. This CDR3 region has 17 residues. Between the trimmed V and J ends, which lost 3 bases and 1 base, there was a span of 18 bases. The chain's CDR3 is CASSSLPTGFGTDTQYF. In DNA, the CDR3 is TGCGCCAGCAGCTCCCTACCAACAGGATTCGGCACAGATACGCAGTATTTT.

The chain is built from TRBV6-5 and TRBJ2-3, with 8 positions matching TRBD2. J lost 6 bases, V lost 2 bases, and 10 bases had no gene match. The CDR3 is 16 amino acids. The germline gives CDR1 MNHEY, CDR2 SVGAGI. Written as DNA, the CDR3 is TGTGCCAGCAGTTACGAGGGACTAGGAGGGGGGGATACGCAGTATTTT. As protein: CASSYEGLGGGDTQYF.

The gene calls are TRBV20-1 and TRBJ1-5, with unresolved D. Germline values: CDR1 DFQATT, CDR2 SNEGSKA (reference sequence). This CDR3 is 17 amino acids long. V dropped 3 bases and J dropped 2 bases, with 20 bases sitting between them. Here the CDR3 reads CSASGWERAAGNQPQHF. The CDR3 nucleotides are TGCAGTGCTAGCGGATGGGAGCGAGCCGCTGGCAATCAGCCCCAGCATTTT.

In DNA, the CDR3 is TGTGCCAGCTCACTTCAGGGAGACAATGAGCAGTTCTTC. Residues: CASSLQGDNEQFF. V and J are TRBV18 and TRBJ2-1, with D perhaps being TRBD1 or TRBD2 (5 bases each). This CDR3 is 13 amino acids long. Deletions cut 4 bases from V and 5 bases from J, with 9 bases between. The germline V gene encodes CDR1 KGHSH and CDR2 LQKENI. The whole variable domain, filled in from reference TRBV18 and TRBJ2-1, reads NAGVMQNPRHLVRRRGQEARLRCSPMKGHSHVYWYRQLPEEGLKFMVYLQKENIIDESGMPKERFSAEFPKEGPSILRIQQVVRGDSAAYFCASSLQGDNEQFFGPGTRLTVL.

The gene calls are TRBV20-1 and TRBJ1-5; D possibly corresponds to TRBD1 (5 bases). Per germline, CDR1 DFQATT and CDR2 SNEGSKA (reference sequence). With 0 bases removed from V and 1 base from J, the gap between germline ends came to 13 bases. CDR3 length: 16 residues. The CDR3 is CSARDSGLGSNQPQHF. CDR3 nucleotides: TGCAGTGCTAGAGATTCGGGGCTTGGGAGCAATCAGCCCCAGCATTTT.

V gene TRBV11-3 combines with J gene TRBJ2-3; perhaps TRBD2 as D (6 bases). Trimming stripped 5 bases from V and 2 bases from J, with 11 bases between. There are 14 residues in the CDR3. The germline V gene encodes CDR1 SGHNT and CDR2 YENEEA. CDR3 in amino acids: CASSPGLNTDTQYF. The CDR3, as DNA: TGTGCCAGCAGCCCGGGACTGAACACAGATACGCAGTATTTT.

The genes are TRBV30 and TRBJ2-1, with TRBD2 identical over 9 bases. From germline, CDR1 is GTSNPN and CDR2 SVGIG (reference sequence). This CDR3 comprises 15 residues. V lost 2 bases to trimming and J lost 4 bases; unmatched junction nucleotides: 6. CDR3 region: CAWSSAGGPYNEQFF. The CDR3 DNA reads TGTGCCTGGAGTAGCGCGGGAGGGCCGTACAATGAGCAGTTCTTC.

CDR3 nucleotides: TGCGCCAGCAGCCTAGGACTAGCGGGAGTTTCCGATGAGCAGTTCTTC. Its protein product is CASSLGLAGVSDEQFF. The chain carries TRBV5-1 and TRBJ2-1, with TRBD2 identical over 13 bases. The CDR3 length is 16 residues. Germline loops: CDR1 SGHRS, CDR2 YFSETQ. The junction had 9 bases not matched to a gene; V was cut back by 4 bases and J by 8 bases. The entire variable domain, with the rest obtained from reference TRBV5-1 and TRBJ2-1, is as follows: KAGVTQTPRYLIKTRGQQVTLSCSPISGHRSVSWYQQTPGQGLQFLFEYFSETQRNKGNFPGRFSGRQFSNSRSEMNVSTLELGDSALYLCASSLGLAGVSDEQFFGPGTRLTVL.

The rearrangement links TRBV30 to TRBJ1-5; tentative D call: TRBD1 (5 bases). The CDR3 is 14 residues long. The V and J ends lost 2 bases and 5 bases respectively, with 13 bases between them. Per germline, CDR1 GTSNPN and CDR2 SVGIG (reference sequence). CDR3 protein: CAWSPDRLDQPQHF. As DNA, the CDR3 is TGTGCCTGGAGTCCCGACAGACTGGATCAGCCCCAGCATTTT.

This chain links TRBV5-1 with TRBJ2-1, with D perhaps being TRBD1 or TRBD2 (5 bases each). Germline loops: CDR1 SGHRS, CDR2 YFSETQ. Trimming left V 3 bases short and J 9 bases short, with 22 bases between. The CDR3 sequence is 16 residues long. This CDR3 reads CASSSTGPFEGGEQFF. In DNA form, the CDR3 reads TGCGCCAGCAGCTCCACGGGACCATTCGAGGGTGGTGAGCAGTTCTTC. Filled out from reference TRBV5-1 and TRBJ2-1, the complete variable domain reads KAGVTQTPRYLIKTRGQQVTLSCSPISGHRSVSWYQQTPGQGLQFLFEYFSETQRNKGNFPGRFSGRQFSNSRSEMNVSTLELGDSALYLCASSSTGPFEGGEQFFGPGTRLTVL.

This sequence joins TRBV20-1 and TRBJ2-2; tentatively, D is TRBD2 (5 bases). Per the germline V gene, CDR1 is DFQATT and CDR2 is SNEGSKA (reference sequence). The CDR3 length is 15 residues. The V gene lost 1 base and the J gene lost 2 bases, with 11 bases spanning the gap. The CDR3 region is CSARGAGLNTGELFF. CDR3 coding DNA: TGCAGTGCTAGAGGCGCGGGCCTAAACACCGGGGAGCTGTTTTTT.

This chain joins TRBV7-9 and TRBJ1-2; D unclear. Deletions cut 0 bases from V and 0 bases from J, with 14 bases between. The CDR3 sequence is 17 residues long. CDR1 is SEHNR and CDR2 is FQNEAQ in the germline V gene (reference sequence). CDR3 amino acids: CASSLAGGFRTNYGYTF. CDR3 coding DNA: TGTGCCAGCAGCTTAGCGGGAGGTTTCCGGACTAACTATGGCTACACCTTC.

The rearrangement joins TRBV5-4 to TRBJ2-3, with a tentative D call TRBD2 (6 bases). The V and J ends lost 1 base and 2 bases respectively, with 8 bases between them. The CDR3 covers 14 residues. The germline V gene has CDR1 SGHNT and CDR2 YYREEE (reference sequence). The CDR3 region is CASSLIAVTDTQYF. For the CDR3, the DNA is TGTGCCAGCAGCTTGATAGCGGTCACAGATACGCAGTATTTT.

This clonotype has only one observation. The chain couples TRBV20-1 to TRBJ2-1; the match to TRBD2 covers 9 bases. This CDR3 has 15 residues. Germline trimming cut 4 bases from V and 6 bases from J; bases unmatched to any gene: 10. Germline CDR1 DFQATT, CDR2 SNEGSKA (reference sequence). DNA of the CDR3: TGCAGTGCTAATATAGGGGGCGGGGGGGCCAATGAGCAGTTCTTC. It is translated as CSANIGGGGANEQFF.

This chain uses TRBV30 with TRBJ1-2; 7 nucleotides align to TRBD1. The trim removed 3 bases at V and 7 bases at J, leaving 5 bases unmatched. The CDR3 runs 12 residues. Germline V lookup: CDR1 GTSNPN, CDR2 SVGIG (reference sequence). This chain's CDR3 is CAWRPGQAGYTF. The CDR3 region has the DNA TGTGCCTGGAGACCCGGACAGGCTGGCTACACCTTC.

This clonotype has only one observation. The chain recombines TRBV4-1 with TRBJ1-4; the match to TRBD1 covers 8 bases. The CDR3 loop spans 16 amino acids. After removal of 3 bases from V and 9 bases from J, the junction contained 12 bases not matched to a gene. CDR1 and CDR2 from the germline V gene are MGHRA and YSYEKL. The CDR3 DNA is TGCGCCAGCAGCCATATAGGACAGGGACCCCGGAAAAAACTGTTTTTT. Its translation: CASSHIGQGPRKKLFF.

The rearrangement links TRBV20-1 to TRBJ2-5; maybe TRBD1 (5 bases). The germline gives CDR1 DFQATT, CDR2 SNEGSKA (reference sequence). CDR3 length equals 13 residues. Trimming stripped 5 bases from V and 5 bases from J, with 15 bases between. CDR3 protein: CSAHQGLFETQYF. CDR3 sequence (DNA): TGCAGTGCTCACCAGGGTCTCTTTGAGACCCAGTACTTC.

The chain links TRBV7-9 to TRBJ2-1; D uncertain. V lost 7 bases to trimming and J lost 5 bases, with 6 bases between them. The CDR3 is 11 residues long. Germline V gene lookup returns CDR1 SEHNR and CDR2 FQNEAQ (reference sequence). Here the CDR3 reads CASKRDNEQFF. The CDR3, as DNA: TGTGCCAGCAAACGAGACAATGAGCAGTTCTTC.

The gene calls are TRBV27 and TRBJ1-5; a weak D match, TRBD1 (6 bases). CDR3 length equals 15 residues. Germline V gene sequence: CDR1 MNHEY, CDR2 SMNVEV (reference sequence). V lost 2 bases, J lost 4 bases, and 12 bases lay in between. The CDR3 here is CASSLTTGTNQPQHF. The CDR3 region has the DNA TGTGCCAGCAGTTTAACCACAGGGACGAATCAGCCCCAGCATTTT.